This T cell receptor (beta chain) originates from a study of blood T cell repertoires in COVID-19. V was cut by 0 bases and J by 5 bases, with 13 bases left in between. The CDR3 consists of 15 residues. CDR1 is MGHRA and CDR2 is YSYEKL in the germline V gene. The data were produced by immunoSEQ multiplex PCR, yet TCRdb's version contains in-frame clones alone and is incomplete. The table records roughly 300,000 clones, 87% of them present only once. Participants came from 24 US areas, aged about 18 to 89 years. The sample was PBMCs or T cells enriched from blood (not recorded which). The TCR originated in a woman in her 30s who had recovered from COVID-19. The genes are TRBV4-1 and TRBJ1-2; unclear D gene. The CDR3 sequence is CASSQEGRTGYGYTF. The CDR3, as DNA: TGCGCCAGCAGCCAAGAGGGCAGGACGGGATATGGCTACACCTTC.